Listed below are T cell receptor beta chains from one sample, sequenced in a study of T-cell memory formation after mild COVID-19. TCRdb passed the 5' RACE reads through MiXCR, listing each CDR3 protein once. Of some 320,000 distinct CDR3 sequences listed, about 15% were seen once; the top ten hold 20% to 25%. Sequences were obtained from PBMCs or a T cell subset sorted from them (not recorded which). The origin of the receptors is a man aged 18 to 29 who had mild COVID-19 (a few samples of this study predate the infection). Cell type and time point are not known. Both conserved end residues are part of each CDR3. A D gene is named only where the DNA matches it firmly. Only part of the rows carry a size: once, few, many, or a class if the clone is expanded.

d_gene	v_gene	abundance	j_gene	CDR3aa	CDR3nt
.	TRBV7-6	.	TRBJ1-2	CASSLVEDQAYGYTF	TGTGCCAGCAGCTTAGTGGAGGATCAGGCCTATGGCTACACCTTC
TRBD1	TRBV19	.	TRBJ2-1	CASSPTGEGYNEQFF	TGTGCCAGTAGTCCGACAGGGGAAGGGTACAATGAGCAGTTCTTC
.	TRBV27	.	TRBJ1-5	CASSPSAGGNQPQHF	TGTGCCAGCAGTCCGAGTGCGGGCGGAAATCAGCCCCAGCATTTT
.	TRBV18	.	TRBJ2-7	CASSPQDLAGSYEQYF	TGTGCCAGCTCACCACAGGATTTGGCGGGTTCCTACGAGCAGTACTTC
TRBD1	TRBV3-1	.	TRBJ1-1	CASSQAGQGTEAFF	TGTGCCAGCAGCCAAGCAGGACAGGGGACTGAAGCTTTCTTT
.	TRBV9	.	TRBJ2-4	CASSALGGHIQYF	TGTGCCAGCAGCGCCCTAGGGGGGCACATTCAGTACTTC
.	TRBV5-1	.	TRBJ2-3	CASSSPWESTDTQYF	TGCGCCAGCAGCTCCCCCTGGGAGTCCACAGATACGCAGTATTTT
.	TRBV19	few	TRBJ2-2	CASSTRPNTGELFF	TGTGCCAGTAGTACTCGACCGAACACCGGGGAGCTGTTTTTT
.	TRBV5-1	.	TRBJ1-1	CASSLDRSGETEAFF	TGCGCCAGCAGCTTGGACCGATCAGGGGAGACTGAAGCTTTCTTT
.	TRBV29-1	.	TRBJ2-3	CSVCTGSADTQYF	TGCAGCGTTTGTACAGGGAGCGCAGATACGCAGTATTTT
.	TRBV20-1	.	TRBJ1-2	CSARVGGDGYTF	TGCAGTGCTAGAGTCGGAGGGGATGGCTACACCTTC
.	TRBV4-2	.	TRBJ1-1	CASSQDRGGEAFF	TGTGCCAGCAGCCAAGATCGCGGAGGTGAAGCTTTCTTT
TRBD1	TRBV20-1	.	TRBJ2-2	CSARDYVGTGGHGELFF	TGCAGTGCTAGAGATTACGTTGGGACAGGGGGCCACGGGGAGCTGTTTTTT
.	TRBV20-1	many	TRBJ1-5	CSAAEVINQPQHF	TGCAGTGCGGCAGAAGTAATAAATCAGCCCCAGCATTTT
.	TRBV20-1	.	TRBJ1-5	CSARSFGGGSNQPQHF	TGCAGTGCTAGAAGCTTCGGGGGGGGCAGCAATCAGCCCCAGCATTTT
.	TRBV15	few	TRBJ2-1	CATSEGRSSYNEQFF	TGTGCCACCAGCGAGGGCAGGAGTTCCTACAATGAGCAGTTCTTC
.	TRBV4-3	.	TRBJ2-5	CASSQEIAENQETQYF	TGCGCCAGCAGCCAAGAAATAGCGGAGAACCAAGAGACCCAGTACTTC
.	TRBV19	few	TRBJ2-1	CASSIGEEQFF	TGTGCCAGTAGTATAGGGGAAGAGCAGTTCTTC
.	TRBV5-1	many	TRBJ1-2	CASSLQWGGLNYGYTF	TGCGCCAGCAGCTTGCAGTGGGGCGGCCTGAACTATGGCTACACCTTC
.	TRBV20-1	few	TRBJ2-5	CSAAFPFPTRAPQYF	TGCAGTGCCGCTTTCCCCTTCCCCACCCGGGCCCCCCAGTACTTC
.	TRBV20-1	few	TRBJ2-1	CSALRPLSSYNEQFF	TGCAGTGCCCTTCGGCCACTTAGCTCCTACAATGAGCAGTTCTTC
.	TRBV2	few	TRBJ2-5	CASREGFLGATQYF	TGTGCCAGCAGGGAGGGATTTCTGGGCGCGACCCAGTACTTC
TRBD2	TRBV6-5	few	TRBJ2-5	CASAGLAGAPETQYF	TGTGCCTCCGCGGGGCTAGCGGGGGCCCCCGAGACCCAGTACTTC
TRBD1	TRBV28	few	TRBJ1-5	CASSSQGSGQPQHF	TGTGCCAGCAGTTCACAGGGGTCAGGTCAGCCCCAGCATTTT
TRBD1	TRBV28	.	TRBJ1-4	CASSLWGTATNEKLFF	TGTGCCAGCAGTTTATGGGGGACAGCAACTAATGAAAAACTGTTTTTT
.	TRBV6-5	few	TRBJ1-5	CASSYAHNQPQHF	TGTGCCAGCAGTTACGCCCACAATCAGCCCCAGCATTTT
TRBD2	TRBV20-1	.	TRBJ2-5	CSASRGGGNQETQYF	TGCAGTGCTAGCCGGGGCGGGGGGAACCAAGAGACCCAGTACTTC
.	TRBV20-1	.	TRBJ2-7	CSARQRDWEQYF	TGCAGTGCTCGTCAGAGGGACTGGGAGCAGTACTTC
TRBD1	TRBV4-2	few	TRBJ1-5	CASSHAQGESNQPQHF	TGTGCCAGCAGCCATGCCCAGGGGGAAAGCAATCAGCCCCAGCATTTT
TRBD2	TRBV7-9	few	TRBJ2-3	CASSLLAGGIADTQYF	TGTGCCAGCAGCCTCTTAGCGGGGGGGATAGCAGATACGCAGTATTTT
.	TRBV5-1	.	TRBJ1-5	CASSYGPVDQPQHF	TGCGCCAGCAGTTACGGGCCAGTCGATCAGCCCCAGCATTTT
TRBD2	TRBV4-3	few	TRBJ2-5	CASSQDRPGGQETQYF	TGCGCCAGCAGCCAAGATAGGCCGGGGGGCCAAGAGACCCAGTACTTC
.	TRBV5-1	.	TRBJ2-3	CASSLAVGGATTDTQYF	TGCGCCAGCAGCTTGGCCGTGGGGGGAGCTACCACAGATACGCAGTATTTT
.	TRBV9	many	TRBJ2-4	CASSVASGGLDIQYF	TGTGCCAGCAGCGTAGCTTCCGGGGGCCTGGACATTCAGTACTTC
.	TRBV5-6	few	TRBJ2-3	CASSLIGSTDTQYF	TGTGCCAGCAGCCTCATCGGGAGCACAGATACGCAGTATTTT
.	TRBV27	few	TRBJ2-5	CASTTNREEETQYF	TGTGCCAGCACCACCAACAGGGAGGAAGAGACCCAGTACTTC
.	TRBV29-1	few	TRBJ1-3	CSASESGNTIYF	TGCAGCGCTTCCGAATCTGGAAACACCATATATTTT
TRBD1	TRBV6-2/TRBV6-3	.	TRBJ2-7	CASSWGQGATYEQYF	TGTGCCAGCAGCTGGGGACAGGGGGCGACCTACGAGCAGTACTTC
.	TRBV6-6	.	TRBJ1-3	CAATEWDTIYF	TGTGCCGCAACTGAATGGGACACCATATATTTT
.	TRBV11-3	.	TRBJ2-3	CASSLAGQTSTDTQYF	TGTGCCAGCAGCTTAGCGGGACAAACTAGCACAGATACGCAGTATTTT
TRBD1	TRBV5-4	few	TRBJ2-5	CASRDRVQETQYF	TGTGCCAGCAGGGACAGGGTGCAAGAGACCCAGTACTTC
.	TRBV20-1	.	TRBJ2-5	CSASGTPQETQYF	TGCAGTGCTAGCGGGACACCTCAAGAGACCCAGTACTTC
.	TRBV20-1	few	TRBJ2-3	CSARKDTQYF	TGCAGTGCTAGAAAGGATACGCAGTATTTT
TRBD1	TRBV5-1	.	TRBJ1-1	CASSRDRVTLEAFF	TGCGCCAGCAGCAGGGACAGGGTCACGCTTGAAGCTTTCTTT
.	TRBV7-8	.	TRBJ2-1	CASSLARMDEQFF	TGTGCCAGCAGCTTAGCCCGCATGGATGAGCAGTTCTTC
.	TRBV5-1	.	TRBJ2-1	CASSFWGSSGNEQFF	TGCGCCAGCAGCTTTTGGGGGAGTTCGGGTAATGAGCAGTTCTTC
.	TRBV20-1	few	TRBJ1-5	CSARRGQPQHF	TGCAGTGCTAGGAGGGGGCAGCCCCAGCATTTT
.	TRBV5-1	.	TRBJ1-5	CASSLGQSSNQPQHF	TGCGCCAGCAGCCTCGGACAGAGTAGCAATCAGCCCCAGCATTTT
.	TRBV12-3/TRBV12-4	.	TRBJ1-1	CASSSGQWSTEAFF	TGTGCCAGCAGCTCGGGACAATGGAGCACTGAAGCTTTCTTT
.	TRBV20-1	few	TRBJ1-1	CSARDNGGDTEAFF	TGCAGTGCTAGAGATAATGGGGGGGACACTGAAGCTTTCTTT
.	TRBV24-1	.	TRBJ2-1	CATSGKDWSDEQFF	TGTGCCACCAGTGGGAAGGACTGGAGCGATGAGCAGTTCTTC